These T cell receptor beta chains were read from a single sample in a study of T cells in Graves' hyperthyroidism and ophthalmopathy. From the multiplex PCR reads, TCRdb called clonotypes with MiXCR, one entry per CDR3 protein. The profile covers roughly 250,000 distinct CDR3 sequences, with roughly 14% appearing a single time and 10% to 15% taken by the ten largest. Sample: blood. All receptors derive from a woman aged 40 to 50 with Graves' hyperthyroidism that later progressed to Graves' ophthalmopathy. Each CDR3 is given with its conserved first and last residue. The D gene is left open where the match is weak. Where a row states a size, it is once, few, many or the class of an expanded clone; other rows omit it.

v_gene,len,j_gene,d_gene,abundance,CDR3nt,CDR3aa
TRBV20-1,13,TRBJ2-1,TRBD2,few,TGCAGTGCCAGGACTAGCGCCGACAATGAGCAGTTCTTC,CSARTSADNEQFF
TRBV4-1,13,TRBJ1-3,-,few,TGCGCCAGTCGAGGGTTTACTGGAAACACCATATATTTT,CASRGFTGNTIYF
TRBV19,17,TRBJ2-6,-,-,TGTGCCAGTACCTCGGGAAGACAGTCGTTGGGGGCCAACGTCCTGACTTTC,CASTSGRQSLGANVLTF
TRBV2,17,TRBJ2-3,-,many,TGTGCCAGCAGTGAGACTTGGGGCAGGGCGTCCCCAGATACGCAGTATTTT,CASSETWGRASPDTQYF
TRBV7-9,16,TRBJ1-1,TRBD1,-,TGTGCCAGCACCCTAACAGGGGCGATTTTGAACACTGAAGCTTTCTTT,CASTLTGAILNTEAFF
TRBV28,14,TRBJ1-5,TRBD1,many,TGTGCCAGCACTGCCGGGACAGTAATTCAGCCCCAGCATTTT,CASTAGTVIQPQHF
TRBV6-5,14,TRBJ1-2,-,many,TGTGCCAGCAGTTACTCACGGAGGAACTATGGCTACACCTTC,CASSYSRRNYGYTF
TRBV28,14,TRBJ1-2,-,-,TGTGCCAGCAGTGGTTCAGCCTCTAACTATGGCTACACCTTC,CASSGSASNYGYTF
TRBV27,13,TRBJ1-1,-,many,TGTGCCAGCACCAAACAACCGGGACTTGAAGCTTTCTTT,CASTKQPGLEAFF
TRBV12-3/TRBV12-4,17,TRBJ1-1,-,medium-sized,TGTGCCAGCAGTTTAAAAATTCTAGGACAGCAGAACACTGAAGCTTTCTTT,CASSLKILGQQNTEAFF
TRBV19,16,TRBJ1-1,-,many,TGTGCCAGTAGTATGGGGGTCCCCCAAGGCCACACTGAAGCTTTCTTT,CASSMGVPQGHTEAFF
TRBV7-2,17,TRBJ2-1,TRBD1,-,TGTGCCAGCAGCTTACAGACAGGGGCGGGGTTCTACAATGAGCAGTTCTTC,CASSLQTGAGFYNEQFF
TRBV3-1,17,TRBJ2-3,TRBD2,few,TGTGCCAGCAGCCAATCCGGATCCGGACTAGTCACAGATACGCAGTATTTT,CASSQSGSGLVTDTQYF
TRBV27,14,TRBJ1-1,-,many,TGTGCCAGCAGGCCCGACAGGCCGAACACTGAAGCTTTCTTT,CASRPDRPNTEAFF
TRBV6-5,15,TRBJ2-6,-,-,TGTGCCAGCAGTTACGAGAGCTCTGGGGCCAACGTCCTGACTTTC,CASSYESSGANVLTF
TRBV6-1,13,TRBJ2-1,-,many,TGTGCCAGCAGTCCCCCGGGGGTAAATGAGCAGTTCTTC,CASSPPGVNEQFF
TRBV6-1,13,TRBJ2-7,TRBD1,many,TGTGCCAGCAGTGCCCAGACAGGGGTAGGGCAGTACTTC,CASSAQTGVGQYF
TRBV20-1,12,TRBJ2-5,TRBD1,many,TGCAGTGCGATAGGGGACAGGGAAAATTTGTACTTC,CSAIGDRENLYF
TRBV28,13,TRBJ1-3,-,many,TGTGCCAGCGGCGTTTACTCTGGAAACACCATATATTTT,CASGVYSGNTIYF
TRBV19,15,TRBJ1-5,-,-,TGTGCCAGTAGTATAGCGGAGTATAGCAATCAGCCCCAGCATTTT,CASSIAEYSNQPQHF
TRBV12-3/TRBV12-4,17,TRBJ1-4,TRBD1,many,TGTGCCAGCAGTAGCGGACAGGGTAGTAGGACTAATGAAAAACTGTTTTTT,CASSSGQGSRTNEKLFF
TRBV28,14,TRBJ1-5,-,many,TGTGCCAGCAGTCCCGGGACACTCAATCAGCCCCAGCATTTT,CASSPGTLNQPQHF
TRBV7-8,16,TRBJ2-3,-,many,TGTGCCAGCAGCTTACGGGAGCCTCTCTCCCAAGATACGCAGTATTTT,CASSLREPLSQDTQYF
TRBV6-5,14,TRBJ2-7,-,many,TGTGCCAGCAGTTACTCCGACGGGACCTACGAGCAGTACTTC,CASSYSDGTYEQYF
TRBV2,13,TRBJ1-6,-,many,TGTGCCAGACAGGGAATAATTGGTTCACCCCTCCACTTT,CARQGIIGSPLHF
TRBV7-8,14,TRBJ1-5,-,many,TGTGCCAGCAGCTCGCTATTGTCGCGTCAGCCCCAGCATTTT,CASSSLLSRQPQHF
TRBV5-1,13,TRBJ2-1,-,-,TGCGCCAGCAGCTTATTGGGGTACAATGAGCAGTTCTTC,CASSLLGYNEQFF
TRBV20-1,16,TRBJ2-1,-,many,TGCAGTGCTAGATTTCGGCCCCCGAGCTCCTACAATGAGCAGTTCTTC,CSARFRPPSSYNEQFF
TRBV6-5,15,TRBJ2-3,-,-,TGTGCCAGCAGTTACTTTGCGGAACAATGGGATACGCAGTATTTT,CASSYFAEQWDTQYF
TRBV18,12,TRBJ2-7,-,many,TGTGCCAGCTCACCAAGCCCGTACGAGCAGTACTTC,CASSPSPYEQYF
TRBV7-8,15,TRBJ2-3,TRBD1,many,TGTGCCAGCAGACCCGGGACAGGGCTATCAGATACGCAGTATTTT,CASRPGTGLSDTQYF
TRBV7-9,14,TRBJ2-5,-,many,TGTGCCAGCAGCCACTCAGGGTACCAAGAGACCCAGTACTTC,CASSHSGYQETQYF
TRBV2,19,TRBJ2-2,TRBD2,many,TGTGCCAGCAGTGGGAGGACTAGCGGGAGAAAGGCGAACACCGGGGAGCTGTTTTTT,CASSGRTSGRKANTGELFF
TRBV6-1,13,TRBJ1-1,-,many,TGTGCCAGCAGTGAAGCCGGGGAGACTGAAGCTTTCTTT,CASSEAGETEAFF
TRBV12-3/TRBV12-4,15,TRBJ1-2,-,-,TGTGCCAGCAGTACCCACGCCGAGGCGGGGAGTGGCTACACCTTC,CASSTHAEAGSGYTF
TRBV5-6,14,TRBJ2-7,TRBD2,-,TGTGCCAGCAGCTGGTCTAGCGGAGAATACGAGCAGTACTTC,CASSWSSGEYEQYF
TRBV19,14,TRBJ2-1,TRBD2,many,TGTGCCAGTAGTATAGGGCGGGAGAGCGATGAGCAGTTCTTC,CASSIGRESDEQFF
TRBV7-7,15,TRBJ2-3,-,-,TGTGCTAGCAGCCGTTTAGGAGGGGCCGCAGATACGCAGTATTTT,CASSRLGGAADTQYF
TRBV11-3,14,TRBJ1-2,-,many,TGTGCCAGCAGCTTAGATCCGGGGGGAAGAGGCTACACCTTC,CASSLDPGGRGYTF
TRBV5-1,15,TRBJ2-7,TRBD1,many,TGCGCCAGCAGCTTGGAGGGGGACAGGGGCTACGAGCAGTACTTC,CASSLEGDRGYEQYF
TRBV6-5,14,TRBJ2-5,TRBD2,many,TGTGCCAGCAGTTACTTAGCGGGATTGGAGACCCAGTACTTC,CASSYLAGLETQYF
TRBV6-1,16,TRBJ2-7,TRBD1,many,TGTGCCAGCAGTGAGACCGGGACAGGGGACGATCACGAGCAGTACTTC,CASSETGTGDDHEQYF
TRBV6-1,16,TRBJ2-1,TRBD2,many,TGTGCCAGCAGACACGACCAGGGACTAGCGGGAGTAGAGCAGTTCTTC,CASRHDQGLAGVEQFF
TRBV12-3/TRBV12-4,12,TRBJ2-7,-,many,TGTGCCAGCAGTTTAGTCGTACGGGAGCAGTACTTC,CASSLVVREQYF
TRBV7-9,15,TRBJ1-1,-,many,TGTGCCAGCAGCCCGGGGGGCCGCCGTGACACTGAAGCTTTCTTT,CASSPGGRRDTEAFF
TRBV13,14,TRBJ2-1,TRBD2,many,TGTGCCAGCAGCCCCCGGGAGGGGAATCTTGAGCAGTTCTTC,CASSPREGNLEQFF
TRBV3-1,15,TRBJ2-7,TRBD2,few,TGTGCCAGCAGCCAAGTTAGCGGGCATTCCTACGAGCAGTACTTC,CASSQVSGHSYEQYF
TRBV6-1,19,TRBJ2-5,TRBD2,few,TGTGCCAGCAGTCCCAGAGGGGGGCTAGCGGGAGGGGCAGCGGAGACCCAGTACTTC,CASSPRGGLAGGAAETQYF
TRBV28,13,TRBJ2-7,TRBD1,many,TGTGCCAGCCGGACAGGGCAATCCTACGAGCAGTACTTC,CASRTGQSYEQYF
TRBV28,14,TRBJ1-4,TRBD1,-,TGTGCCAGCAGAACCGGGACAGGGAACGGAAAACTGTTTTTT,CASRTGTGNGKLFF
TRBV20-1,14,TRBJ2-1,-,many,TGCAGTGCTAGAGATAACCAGCTATACAATGAGCAGTTCTTC,CSARDNQLYNEQFF
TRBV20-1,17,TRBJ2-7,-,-,TGCAGTGCAACCATGACCAAATTTAAAGTTAATACCTACGAGCAGTACTTC,CSATMTKFKVNTYEQYF